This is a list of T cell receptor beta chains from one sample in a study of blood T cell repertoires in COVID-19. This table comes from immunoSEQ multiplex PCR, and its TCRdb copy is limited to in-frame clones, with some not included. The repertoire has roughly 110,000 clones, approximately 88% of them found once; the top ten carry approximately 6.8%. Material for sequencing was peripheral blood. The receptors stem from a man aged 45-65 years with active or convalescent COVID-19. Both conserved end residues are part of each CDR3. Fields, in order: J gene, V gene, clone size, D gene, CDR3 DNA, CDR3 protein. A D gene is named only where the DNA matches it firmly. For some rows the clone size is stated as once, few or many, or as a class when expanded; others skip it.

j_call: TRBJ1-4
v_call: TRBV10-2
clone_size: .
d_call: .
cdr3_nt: TGCGCCAGCACCCCCCGTGGGGGGAATGAAAAACTGTTTTTT
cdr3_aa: CASTPRGGNEKLFF

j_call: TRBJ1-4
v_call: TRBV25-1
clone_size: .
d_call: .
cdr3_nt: TGTGCCAGCAGTGAATGGGAAGGGGTAGGAGATGAAAAACTGTTTTTT
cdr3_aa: CASSEWEGVGDEKLFF

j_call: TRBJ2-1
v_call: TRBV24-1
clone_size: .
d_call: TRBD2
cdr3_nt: TGTGCCACCAGTGACCGCTCCCCGACTAGCGGGAGAAACAATGAGCAGTTCTTC
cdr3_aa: CATSDRSPTSGRNNEQFF

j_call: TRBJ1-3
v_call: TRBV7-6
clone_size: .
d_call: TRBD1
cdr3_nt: TGTGCCAGCAGCTTAGGAGGGACAGGGTCTGGAAACACCATATATTTT
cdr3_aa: CASSLGGTGSGNTIYF

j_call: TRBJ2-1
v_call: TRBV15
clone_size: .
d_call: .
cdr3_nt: TGTGCCACCAGCCATGAGGCGGTCTCCTACAATGAGCAGTTCTTC
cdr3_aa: CATSHEAVSYNEQFF

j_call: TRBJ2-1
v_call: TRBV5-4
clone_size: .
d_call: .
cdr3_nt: TGTGCCAGCACTAGCCTAAGGAATGAGCAGTTCTTC
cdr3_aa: CASTSLRNEQFF

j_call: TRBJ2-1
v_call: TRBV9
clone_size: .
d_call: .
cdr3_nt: TGTGCCAGCAGCGTAGGACTAGATGCCTACAATGAGCAGTTCTTC
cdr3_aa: CASSVGLDAYNEQFF

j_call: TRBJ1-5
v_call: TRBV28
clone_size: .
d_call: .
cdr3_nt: TGTGCCAGCACCCCTGAGAGGCGGGAGAATCAGCCCCAGCATTTT
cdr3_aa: CASTPERRENQPQHF

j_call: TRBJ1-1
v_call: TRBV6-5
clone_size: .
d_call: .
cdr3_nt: TGTGCCAGCAGTTATAGAAACACTGAAGCTTTCTTT
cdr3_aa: CASSYRNTEAFF

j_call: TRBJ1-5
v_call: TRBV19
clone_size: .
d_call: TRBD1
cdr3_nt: TGTGCCTCGGCGGGGACAGGGGGTTATTATAGCAATCAGCCCCAGCATTTT
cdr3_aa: CASAGTGGYYSNQPQHF

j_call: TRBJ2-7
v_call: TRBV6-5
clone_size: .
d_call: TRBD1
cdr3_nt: TGTGCCAGCAGTTACACAGACAGGGGGTCCTACGAGCAGTACTTC
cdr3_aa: CASSYTDRGSYEQYF

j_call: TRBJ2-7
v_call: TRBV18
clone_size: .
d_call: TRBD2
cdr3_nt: TGTGCCAGCTCACCCGGGACTAGCGGAGGCTACGAGCAGTACTTC
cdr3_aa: CASSPGTSGGYEQYF

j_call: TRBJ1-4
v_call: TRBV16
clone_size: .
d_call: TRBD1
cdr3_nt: TGTGCCAGCAGCCCCCAGGGGACAGGGAAAGAAAAACTGTTTTTT
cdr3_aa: CASSPQGTGKEKLFF

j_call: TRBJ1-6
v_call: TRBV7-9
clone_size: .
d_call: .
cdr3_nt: TGTGCCAGCAGCTTAGTTCAGGGTGTGAGATCACCCCTCCACTTT
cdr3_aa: CASSLVQGVRSPLHF

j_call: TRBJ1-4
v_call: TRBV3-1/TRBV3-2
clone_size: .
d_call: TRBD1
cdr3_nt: TGTGCCAGCAGCCAAGATCGCCGGGACAGGGGGCTGAGTGAAAAACTGTTTTTT
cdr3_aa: CASSQDRRDRGLSEKLFF

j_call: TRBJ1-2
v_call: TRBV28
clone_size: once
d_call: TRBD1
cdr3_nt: TGTGCCAGCAGGACAGGGTTGTATGGCTACACCTTC
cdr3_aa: CASRTGLYGYTF

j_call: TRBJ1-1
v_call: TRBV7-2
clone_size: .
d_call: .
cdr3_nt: TGTGCCAGCAGCCCCATGGGAGAGAACACTGAAGCTTTCTTT
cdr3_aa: CASSPMGENTEAFF

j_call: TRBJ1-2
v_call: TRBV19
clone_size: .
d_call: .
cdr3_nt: TGTGCCAGTAGACTTACAGGGTTAGCTAACTATGGCTACACCTTC
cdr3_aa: CASRLTGLANYGYTF

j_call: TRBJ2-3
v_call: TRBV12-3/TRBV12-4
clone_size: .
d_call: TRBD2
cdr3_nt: TGTGCCAGCAGCCGGGGGGGACTCGATACGCAGTATTTT
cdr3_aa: CASSRGGLDTQYF

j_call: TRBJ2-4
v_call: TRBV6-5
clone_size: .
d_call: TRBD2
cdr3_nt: TGTGCCAGCAGTTCACTAGCGGGAACAAACATTCAGTACTTC
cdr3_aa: CASSSLAGTNIQYF